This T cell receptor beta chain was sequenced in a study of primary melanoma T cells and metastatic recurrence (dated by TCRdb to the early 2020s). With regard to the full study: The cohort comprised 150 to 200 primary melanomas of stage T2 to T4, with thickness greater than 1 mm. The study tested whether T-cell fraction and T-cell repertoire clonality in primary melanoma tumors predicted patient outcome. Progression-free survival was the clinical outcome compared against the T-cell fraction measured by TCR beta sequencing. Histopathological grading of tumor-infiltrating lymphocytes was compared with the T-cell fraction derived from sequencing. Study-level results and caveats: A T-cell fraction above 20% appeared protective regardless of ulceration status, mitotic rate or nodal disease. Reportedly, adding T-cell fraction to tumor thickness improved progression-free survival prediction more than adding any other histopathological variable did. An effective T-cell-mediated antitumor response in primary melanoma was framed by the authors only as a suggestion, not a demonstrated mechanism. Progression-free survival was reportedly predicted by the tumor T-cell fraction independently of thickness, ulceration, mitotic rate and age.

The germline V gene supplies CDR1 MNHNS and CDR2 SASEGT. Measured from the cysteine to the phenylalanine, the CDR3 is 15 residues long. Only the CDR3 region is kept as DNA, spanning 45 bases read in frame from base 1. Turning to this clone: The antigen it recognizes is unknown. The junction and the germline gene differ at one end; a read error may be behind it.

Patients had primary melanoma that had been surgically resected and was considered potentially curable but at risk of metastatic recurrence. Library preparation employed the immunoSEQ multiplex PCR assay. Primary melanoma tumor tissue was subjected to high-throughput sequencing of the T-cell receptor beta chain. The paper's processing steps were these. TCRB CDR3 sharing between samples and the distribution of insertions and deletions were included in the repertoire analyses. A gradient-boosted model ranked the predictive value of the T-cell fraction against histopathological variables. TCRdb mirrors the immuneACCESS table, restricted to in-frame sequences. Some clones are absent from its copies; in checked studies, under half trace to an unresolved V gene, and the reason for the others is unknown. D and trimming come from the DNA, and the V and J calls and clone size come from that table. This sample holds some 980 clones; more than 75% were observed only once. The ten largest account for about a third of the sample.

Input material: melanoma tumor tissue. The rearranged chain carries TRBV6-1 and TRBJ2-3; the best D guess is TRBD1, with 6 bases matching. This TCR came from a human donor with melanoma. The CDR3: CASSEGTVGTDMQYF. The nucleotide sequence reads TGTGCCAGCAGTGAAGGGACAGTAGGCACAGATATGCAGTATTTT.